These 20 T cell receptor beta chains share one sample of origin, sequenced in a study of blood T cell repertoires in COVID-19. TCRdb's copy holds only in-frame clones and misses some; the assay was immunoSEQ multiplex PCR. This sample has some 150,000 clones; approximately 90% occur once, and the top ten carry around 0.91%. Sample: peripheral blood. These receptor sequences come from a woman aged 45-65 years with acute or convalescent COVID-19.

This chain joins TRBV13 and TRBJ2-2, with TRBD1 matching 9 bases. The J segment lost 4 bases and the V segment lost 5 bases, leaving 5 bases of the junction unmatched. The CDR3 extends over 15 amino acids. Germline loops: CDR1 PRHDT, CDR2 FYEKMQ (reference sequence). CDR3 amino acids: CASSLGQGSTGELFF. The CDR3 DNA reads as TGTGCCAGCAGCCTCGGACAGGGGAGCACCGGGGAGCTGTTTTTT. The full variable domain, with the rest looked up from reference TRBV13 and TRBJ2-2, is AAGVIQSPRHLIKEKRETATLKCYPIPRHDTVYWYQQGPGQDPQFLISFYEKMQSDKGSIPDRFSAQQFSDYHSELNMSSLELGDSALYFCASSLGQGSTGELFFGEGSRLTVL.

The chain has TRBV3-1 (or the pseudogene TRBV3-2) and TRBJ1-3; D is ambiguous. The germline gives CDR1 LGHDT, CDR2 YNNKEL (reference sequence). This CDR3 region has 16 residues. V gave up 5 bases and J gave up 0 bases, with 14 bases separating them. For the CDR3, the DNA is TGTGCCAGCAGCTTGGGCAGAGCCTTCTCTGGAAACACCATATATTTT. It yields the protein CASSLGRAFSGNTIYF.

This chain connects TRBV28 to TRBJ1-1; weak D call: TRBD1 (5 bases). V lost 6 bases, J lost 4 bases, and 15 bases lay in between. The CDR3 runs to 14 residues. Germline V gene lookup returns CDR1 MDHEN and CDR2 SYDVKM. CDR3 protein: CASSSGGPGTEAFF. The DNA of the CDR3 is TGTGCCAGCAGCTCCGGGGGACCGGGCACTGAAGCTTTCTTT.

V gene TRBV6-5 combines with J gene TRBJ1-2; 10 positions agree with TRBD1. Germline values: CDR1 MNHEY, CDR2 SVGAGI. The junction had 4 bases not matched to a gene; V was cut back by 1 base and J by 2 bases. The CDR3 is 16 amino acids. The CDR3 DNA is TGTGCCAGCAGTTACTTCAGGACAGGGGGGAACTATGGCTACACCTTC. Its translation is CASSYFRTGGNYGYTF.

The CDR3, as DNA: TGTGCCAGCAGCTTAGCGGGGGGGCCGGATGAGCAGTTCTTC. Translated: CASSLAGGPDEQFF. The genes are TRBV7-3 and TRBJ2-1; 9 bases fit TRBD2. There are 14 residues in the CDR3. J gave up 8 bases and V 2 bases, and 4 bases lay outside the gene matches. CDR1 is SGHTA, CDR2 FQGTGA, per germline.

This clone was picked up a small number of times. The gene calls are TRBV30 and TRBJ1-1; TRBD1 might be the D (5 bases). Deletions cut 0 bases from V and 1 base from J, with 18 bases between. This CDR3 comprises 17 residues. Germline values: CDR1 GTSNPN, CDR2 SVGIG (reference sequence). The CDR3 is CAWSVRGLRDGNTEAFF. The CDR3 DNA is TGTGCCTGGAGTGTACGGGGACTAAGGGACGGGAACACTGAAGCTTTCTTT.

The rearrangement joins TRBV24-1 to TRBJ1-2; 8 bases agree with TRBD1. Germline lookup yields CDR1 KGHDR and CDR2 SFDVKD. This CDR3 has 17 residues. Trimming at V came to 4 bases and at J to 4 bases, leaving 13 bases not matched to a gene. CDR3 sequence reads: CATSDQRADRATYGYTF. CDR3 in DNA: TGTGCCACCAGTGACCAACGAGCGGACAGGGCTACCTATGGCTACACCTTC.

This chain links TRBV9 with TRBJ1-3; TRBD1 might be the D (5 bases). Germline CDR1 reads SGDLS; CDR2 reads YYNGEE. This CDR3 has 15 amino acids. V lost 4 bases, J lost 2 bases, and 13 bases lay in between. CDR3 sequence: CASSPTAEPGNTIYF. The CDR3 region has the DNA TGTGCCAGCAGCCCGACAGCTGAACCTGGAAACACCATATATTTT.

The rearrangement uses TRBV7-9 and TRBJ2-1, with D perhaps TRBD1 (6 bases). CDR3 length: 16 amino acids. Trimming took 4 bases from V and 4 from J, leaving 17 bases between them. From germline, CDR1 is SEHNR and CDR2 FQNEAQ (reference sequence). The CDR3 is CASSSQTGHPYNEQFF. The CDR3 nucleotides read TGTGCCAGCAGCTCCCAAACGGGACACCCTTACAATGAGCAGTTCTTC.

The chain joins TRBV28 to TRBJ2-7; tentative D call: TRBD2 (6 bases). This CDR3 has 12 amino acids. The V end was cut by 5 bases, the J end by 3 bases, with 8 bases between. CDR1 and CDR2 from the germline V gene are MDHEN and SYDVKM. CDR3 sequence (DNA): TGTGCCAGCAGTCGGGAGCGCTACGAGCAGTACTTC. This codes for CASSRERYEQYF.

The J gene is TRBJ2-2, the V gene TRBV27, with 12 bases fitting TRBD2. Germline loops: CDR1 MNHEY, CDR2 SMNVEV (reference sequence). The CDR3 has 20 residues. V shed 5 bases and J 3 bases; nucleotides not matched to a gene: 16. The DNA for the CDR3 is TGTGCCAGCAGTCATCGGGACAGGGTCGCTAGCGGGAGGGACACCGGGGAGCTGTTTTTT. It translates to CASSHRDRVASGRDTGELFF.

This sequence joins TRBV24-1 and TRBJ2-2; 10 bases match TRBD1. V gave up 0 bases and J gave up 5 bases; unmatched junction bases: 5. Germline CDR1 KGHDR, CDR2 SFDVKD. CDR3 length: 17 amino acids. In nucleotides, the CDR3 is TGTGCCACCAGTGATTTGTTGGGACAGGGGTTGACCGGGGAGCTGTTTTTT. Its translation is CATSDLLGQGLTGELFF.

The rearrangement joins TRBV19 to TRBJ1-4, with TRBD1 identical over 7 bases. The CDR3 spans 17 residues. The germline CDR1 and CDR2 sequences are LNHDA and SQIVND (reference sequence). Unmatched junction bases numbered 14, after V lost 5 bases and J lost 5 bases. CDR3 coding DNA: TGTGCCAGTAGTTCTACTCCTGCCACAGGGGTGAATGAAAAACTGTTTTTT. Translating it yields CASSSTPATGVNEKLFF.

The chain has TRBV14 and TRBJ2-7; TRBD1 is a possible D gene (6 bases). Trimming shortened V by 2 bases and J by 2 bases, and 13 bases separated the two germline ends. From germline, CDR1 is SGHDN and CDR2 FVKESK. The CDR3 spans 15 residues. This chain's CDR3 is CASSQTGFLPYEQYF. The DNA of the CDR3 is TGTGCCAGCAGCCAAACAGGGTTTCTACCCTACGAGCAGTACTTC.

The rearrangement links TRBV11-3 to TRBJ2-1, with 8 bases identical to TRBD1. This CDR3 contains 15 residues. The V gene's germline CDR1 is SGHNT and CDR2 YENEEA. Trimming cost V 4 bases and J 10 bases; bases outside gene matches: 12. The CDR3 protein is CASSYSGTGHLEQFF. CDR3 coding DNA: TGTGCCAGCAGCTACTCCGGGACAGGTCACCTAGAGCAGTTCTTC.

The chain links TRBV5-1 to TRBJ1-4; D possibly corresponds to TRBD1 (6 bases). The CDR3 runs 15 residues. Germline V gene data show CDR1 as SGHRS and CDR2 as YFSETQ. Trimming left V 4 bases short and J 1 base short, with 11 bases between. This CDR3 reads CASSPRTVTNEKLFF. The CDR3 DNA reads TGCGCCAGCAGCCCCCGGACAGTAACTAATGAAAAACTGTTTTTT.

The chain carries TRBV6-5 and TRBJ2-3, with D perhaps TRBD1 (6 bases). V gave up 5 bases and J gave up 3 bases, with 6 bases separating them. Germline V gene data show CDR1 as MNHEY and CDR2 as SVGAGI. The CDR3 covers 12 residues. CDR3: CASSTGTDTQYF. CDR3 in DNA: TGTGCCAGCAGTACAGGGACAGATACGCAGTATTTT.

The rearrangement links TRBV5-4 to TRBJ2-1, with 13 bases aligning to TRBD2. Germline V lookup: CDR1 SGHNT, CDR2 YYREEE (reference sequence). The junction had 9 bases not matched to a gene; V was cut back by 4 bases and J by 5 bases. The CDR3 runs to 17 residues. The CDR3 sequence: CASSPRTSGSIDNEQFF. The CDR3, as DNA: TGTGCCAGCAGCCCTCGGACTAGCGGGAGTATCGACAATGAGCAGTTCTTC.

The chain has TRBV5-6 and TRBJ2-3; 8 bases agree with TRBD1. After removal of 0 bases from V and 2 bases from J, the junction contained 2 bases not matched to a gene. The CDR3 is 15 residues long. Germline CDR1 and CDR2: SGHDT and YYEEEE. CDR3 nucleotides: TGTGCCAGCAGCTTGGGACAGGGGCTCACAGATACGCAGTATTTT. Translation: CASSLGQGLTDTQYF.

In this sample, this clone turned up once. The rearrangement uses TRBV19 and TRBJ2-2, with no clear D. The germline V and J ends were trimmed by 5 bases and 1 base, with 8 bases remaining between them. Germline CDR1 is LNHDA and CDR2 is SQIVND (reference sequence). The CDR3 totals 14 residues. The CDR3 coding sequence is TGTGCCAGTAGTCGTACAGAGAACACCGGGGAGCTGTTTTTT. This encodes CASSRTENTGELFF.